One and the same sample provided the 25 T cell receptor beta chains below, sequenced in a study of cytomegalovirus exposure and HLA in healthy donors. Only in-frame clones appear in the TCRdb table, and some are missing; sequencing was by immunoSEQ multiplex PCR. The sample yields 100,000 to 150,000 clones, 80% to 90% seen once. Sequenced: PBMCs. These receptors were collected from a woman aged 18-29 years in good health and CMV-seronegative.

The DNA for the CDR3 is TGCAGCGTTGAGGGACAGGGGGACAATGAGCAGTTCTTC. Its protein is CSVEGQGDNEQFF. This chain connects TRBV29-1 to TRBJ2-1, with TRBD1 matching 11 bases. CDR1 and CDR2 from the germline V gene are SQVTM and ANQGSEA. CDR3 length equals 13 residues. The V gene end was trimmed by 3 bases and the J gene end by 5 bases; junction bases not matched to a gene: 0.

The chain joins TRBV25-1 to TRBJ2-1; D remains unclear. Deletions cut 1 base from V and 10 bases from J, with 11 bases between. The CDR3 totals 13 residues. Germline CDR1 is MGHDK and CDR2 is SYGVNS. CDR3 region: CASSESVAREQFF. The CDR3 bases are TGTGCCAGCAGTGAATCCGTTGCCCGGGAGCAGTTCTTC. Supplemented by reference TRBV25-1 and TRBJ2-1, the full variable domain reads EADIYQTPRYLVIGTGKKITLECSQTMGHDKMYWYQQDPGMELHLIHYSYGVNSTEKGDLSSESTVSRIRTEHFPLTLESARPSHTSQYLCASSESVAREQFFGPGTRLTVL.

The V and J genes are TRBV30 and TRBJ2-7; 7 positions match TRBD1. Per germline, CDR1 GTSNPN and CDR2 SVGIG (reference sequence). This CDR3 comprises 14 residues. The ends lost 8 bases at V and 0 bases at J; junction bases unmatched: 10. CDR3 bases: TGTGCCCAAACGCGACCAGGGGGCTCCTACGAGCAGTACTTC. Encoded protein: CAQTRPGGSYEQYF.

This rearrangement joins TRBV28 to TRBJ1-5; D is undetermined. Trimming pared 6 bases from V and 5 bases from J, leaving 8 bases between. CDR3 length equals 12 residues. Germline lookup yields CDR1 MDHEN and CDR2 SYDVKM. The CDR3 here is CASSSSDQPQHF. CDR3 in DNA: TGTGCCAGCAGCTCAAGCGATCAGCCCCAGCATTTT.

The CDR3 sequence is CASSKPPVRLAINEQFF. CDR3 nucleotides: TGTGCCAGCAGCAAACCTCCCGTAAGACTAGCGATTAATGAGCAGTTCTTC. This chain connects TRBV7-8 to TRBJ2-1, with 8 bases matching TRBD2. This CDR3 is 17 amino acids long. Losses at the gene ends were 5 bases for V and 7 bases for J; bases not matched to a gene: 16. Per the germline V gene, CDR1 is SGHVS and CDR2 is FQNEAQ.

The chain couples TRBV5-1 to TRBJ1-2; no clear D. The CDR3 length is 16 residues. Deletions cut 1 base from V and 1 base from J, with 14 bases between. Germline loops: CDR1 SGHRS, CDR2 YFSETQ. For the CDR3, the DNA is TGCGCCAGCAGCTTGCGAGGGAGGACTATTAACTATGGCTACACCTTC. Encoded protein: CASSLRGRTINYGYTF.

The CDR3 sequence is CAISEKQGLSYEQYV. CDR3 bases: TGTGCCATCAGTGAGAAACAGGGGCTCTCCTACGAGCAGTACGTC. The V and J genes are TRBV10-3 and TRBJ2-7; 7 bases map to TRBD1. V trimming: 2 bases; J trimming: 0 bases; junction bases outside the gene matches: 4. Germline-derived CDR1 and CDR2 are ENHRY and SYGVKD. This CDR3 is built from 15 residues.

The J gene is TRBJ1-5, the V gene TRBV19; D not resolved. The V and J ends lost 4 bases and 1 base respectively, with 11 bases between them. The CDR3 spans 15 residues. CDR1 LNHDA and CDR2 SQIVND come from the germline V gene (reference sequence). For the CDR3, the DNA is TGTGCCAGTAGTACCCTCGGGTTGAGCAATCAGCCCCAGCATTTT. Translating gives CASSTLGLSNQPQHF.

This clone was detected a few times. The chain carries TRBV11-2 and TRBJ1-5; 8 bases line up with TRBD1. V was pared by 5 bases and J by 1 base, with 4 bases of the junction left unmatched. Germline V gives CDR1 SGHAT, CDR2 FQNNGV. CDR3 size: 15 residues. The CDR3 spells CASSQGARSNQPQHF. CDR3 DNA sequence: TGTGCCAGCAGCCAGGGGGCTCGGAGCAATCAGCCCCAGCATTTT. The full variable domain, rest sourced from reference TRBV11-2 and TRBJ1-5, is EAGVAQSPRYKIIEKRQSVAFWCNPISGHATLYWYQQILGQGPKLLIQFQNNGVVDDSQLPKDRFSAERLKGVDSTLKIQPAKLEDSAVYLCASSQGARSNQPQHFGDGTRLSIL.

This chain links TRBV29-1 with TRBJ1-2; unclear D gene. The CDR3 extends over 16 amino acids. Germline V gene lookup returns CDR1 SQVTM and CDR2 ANQGSEA. Trimming shortened V by 5 bases and J by 2 bases, and 21 bases separated the two germline ends. The CDR3 is CSVFRWAGSLNYGYTF. The DNA of the CDR3 is TGCAGCGTTTTTCGGTGGGCGGGGTCGTTAAACTATGGCTACACCTTC.

The V and J genes are TRBV6-1 and TRBJ1-6, with TRBD1 as a possible D gene (5 bases). Trimming pared 2 bases from V and 7 bases from J, leaving 12 bases between. Per germline, CDR1 MNHNS and CDR2 SASEGT. The CDR3 sequence is 15 residues long. CDR3 sequence (DNA): TGTGCCAGCAGTGAATGGGGGGATTACAATTCACCCCTCCACTTT. This sequence encodes CASSEWGDYNSPLHF.

This sequence joins TRBV10-1 and TRBJ1-5; maybe TRBD1 (5 bases). CDR1 is WNHNN and CDR2 is SYGVQD in the germline V gene (reference sequence). The CDR3 loop spans 15 amino acids. V lost 0 bases and J 9 bases, leaving 15 bases between the germline ends. The CDR3 sequence: CASSESRGPQGPQHF. The CDR3 DNA reads as TGCGCCAGCAGTGAGTCGAGAGGCCCTCAGGGGCCCCAGCATTTT.

V and J are TRBV28 and TRBJ2-3; 8 nucleotides agree with TRBD2. CDR1 and CDR2 from the germline V gene are MDHEN and SYDVKM. The CDR3 is 15 residues long. With 11 bases clipped from V and 4 bases from J, the junction kept 14 bases outside the gene matches. The CDR3 loop reads CAGSVRTGGSDTQYF. CDR3 coding DNA: TGTGCCGGATCGGTTCGTACGGGAGGGTCAGATACGCAGTATTTT.

The chain has TRBV10-3 and TRBJ2-1; D might be TRBD1 (5 bases). Per germline, CDR1 ENHRY and CDR2 SYGVKD. V lost 6 bases and J 5 bases, leaving 17 bases between the germline ends. This CDR3 contains 15 residues. DNA for the CDR3: TGTGCCATCAGCGTTGTAGACAGTCCCGACAATGAGCAGTTCTTC. Protein: CAISVVDSPDNEQFF.

This clone was detected only once. CDR3 loop: CASSLGDRRGQPQHF. The CDR3 bases are TGTGCCAGCAGCTTAGGAGACAGAAGAGGACAGCCCCAGCATTTT. The V gene is TRBV7-8, the J gene TRBJ1-5; D possibly corresponds to TRBD1 (5 bases). Trimming removed 1 base from V and 7 bases from J, with 14 bases in between. The CDR3 has 15 amino acids. Looked up from germline, CDR1 is SGHVS and CDR2 is FQNEAQ.

This clone appeared a few times. V and J are TRBV5-1 and TRBJ2-2; a weak D match, TRBD2 (6 bases). Germline values: CDR1 SGHRS, CDR2 YFSETQ. Deletions cut 0 bases from V and 1 base from J, with 13 bases between. The CDR3 extends over 17 amino acids. The CDR3 coding sequence is TGCGCCAGCAGCTTGGTACCGTCCGGGGGGAACACCGGGGAGCTGTTTTTT. This codes for CASSLVPSGGNTGELFF.

J is TRBJ1-4 and V is TRBV18; D is possibly TRBD1 (5 bases). This CDR3 spans 13 amino acids. Trimming shortened V by 6 bases and J by 12 bases, and 17 bases separated the two germline ends. Germline V gene sequence: CDR1 KGHSH, CDR2 LQKENI. Here the CDR3 reads CASSQGLSEELFF. In DNA, the CDR3 is TGTGCCAGCTCCCAGGGACTGTCGGAGGAACTGTTTTTT. Full variable domain (remainder filled in from reference TRBV18 and TRBJ1-4): NAGVMQNPRHLVRRRGQEARLRCSPMKGHSHVYWYRQLPEEGLKFMVYLQKENIIDESGMPKERFSAEFPKEGPSILRIQQVVRGDSAAYFCASSQGLSEELFFGSGTQLSVL.

This rearrangement joins TRBV5-6 to TRBJ1-2; unclear D gene. This CDR3 has 12 residues. V was pared by 0 bases and J by 5 bases, with 5 bases between. In germline, CDR1 is SGHDT, CDR2 YYEEEE. CDR3 in amino acids: CASSLVEYGYTF. The CDR3 DNA reads TGTGCCAGCAGCTTGGTAGAGTATGGCTACACCTTC.

This rearrangement joins TRBV10-3 to TRBJ2-1; 7 nucleotides align to TRBD2. From germline, CDR1 is ENHRY and CDR2 SYGVKD. The CDR3 contains 13 residues. V lost 8 bases and J lost 8; bases outside the gene matches: 9. CDR3 region: CAIGLGASDEQFF. The CDR3 coding sequence is TGTGCCATCGGACTAGGGGCCAGCGATGAGCAGTTCTTC.

The V call is TRBV2, the J call TRBJ2-1, with a possible D match to TRBD2 (6 bases). Deletions cut 5 bases from V and 6 bases from J, with 17 bases between. Germline V lookup: CDR1 SNHLY, CDR2 FYNNEI. There are 15 residues in the CDR3. CDR3 in amino acids: CASSFGTFEGNEQFF. CDR3 nucleotides: TGTGCCAGCAGTTTCGGGACTTTCGAAGGCAATGAGCAGTTCTTC.

This clone was counted once. The chain is built from TRBV10-1 and TRBJ2-1; a possible D gene is TRBD2 (6 bases). V dropped 4 bases and J dropped 3 bases, with 10 bases sitting between them. The CDR3 extends over 14 amino acids. CDR1 is WNHNN, CDR2 SYGVQD, per germline (reference sequence). CDR3 nucleotide sequence: TGCGCCAGCAGTGCGGGACTCCGCTACAATGAGCAGTTCTTC. This sequence encodes CASSAGLRYNEQFF.

This chain joins TRBV7-9 and TRBJ1-1; D is unclear. V lost 5 bases, J lost 1 base, and 8 bases lay in between. Germline V gene sequence: CDR1 SEHNR, CDR2 FQNEAQ (reference sequence). This CDR3 has 13 residues. In DNA, the CDR3 is TGTGCCAGCAGCGTCAATCCGAACACTGAAGCTTTCTTT. It translates to CASSVNPNTEAFF. The full variable domain, in which reference TRBV7-9 and TRBJ1-1 provide the parts outside the CDR3, is DTGVSQNPRHKITKRGQNVTFRCDPISEHNRLYWYRQTLGQGPEFLTYFQNEAQLEKSRLLSDRFSAERPKGSFSTLEIQRTEQGDSAMYLCASSVNPNTEAFFGQGTRLTVV.

V usage is TRBV30 and J usage is TRBJ1-1, with D possibly matching TRBD1 (5 bases). The CDR3 is 14 residues long. Germline lookup yields CDR1 GTSNPN and CDR2 SVGIG (reference sequence). V lost 0 bases and J 7 bases, leaving 15 bases between the germline ends. In DNA form, the CDR3 reads TGTGCCTGGAGTGTAATCGGGGGGACCAATGAAGCTTTCTTT. Encoded protein: CAWSVIGGTNEAFF.

The chain combines TRBV2 with TRBJ2-1; D is undetermined. The CDR3 is made up of 14 amino acids. Deletions cut 3 bases from V and 2 bases from J, with 8 bases between. Germline V gene lookup returns CDR1 SNHLY and CDR2 FYNNEI. Written as DNA, the CDR3 is TGTGCCAGCAGTGAGAGCGCCACCTACAATGAGCAGTTCTTC. It specifies CASSESATYNEQFF.

This sequence joins TRBV7-9 and TRBJ2-7; 7 positions match TRBD1. Looked up from germline, CDR1 is SEHNR and CDR2 is FQNEAQ (reference sequence). J was trimmed by 7 bases and V by 5 bases; bases with no gene match: 5. The CDR3 loop spans 12 amino acids. CDR3 residues: CASSRDSGEQYV. The CDR3 coding sequence is TGTGCCAGCAGCAGGGACAGTGGGGAGCAGTACGTC.